One sample yielded the 30 T cell receptor beta chains listed below, sequenced in a study of blood T cell repertoires in COVID-19. Generated by immunoSEQ multiplex PCR, the TCRdb table keeps only in-frame clones and is missing some. The profile shows 99,000 or so clones, 81% of them singletons. Source material: peripheral blood. These receptors were taken from a woman between 70 and 85 years old with acute or convalescent COVID-19.

The sample holds one count of this clone. The chain joins TRBV28 to TRBJ1-2; D uncertain. This CDR3 has 14 residues. The V gene lost 3 bases and the J gene lost 4 bases, with 12 bases spanning the gap. Germline assignment: CDR1 MDHEN and CDR2 SYDVKM. The CDR3 reads CASSFRRSTYGYTF. CDR3 in DNA: TGTGCCAGCAGTTTTCGTCGGAGTACCTATGGCTACACCTTC.

The chain is built from TRBV6-2 or TRBV6-3 and TRBJ2-5; 9 bases line up with TRBD1. Germline assignment: CDR1 MNHEY and CDR2 SVGEGT. The CDR3 has 14 residues. V was clipped by 5 bases and J by 2 bases; unmatched bases: 3. In DNA form, the CDR3 reads TGTGCCAGCAGTCTCGACAGGGGGCAAGAGACCCAGTACTTC. Its protein is CASSLDRGQETQYF.

As regards this clone: Other DNA sequences from this sample encode an identical CDR3 as well. This chain joins TRBV27 and TRBJ1-1; D is undetermined. The V end lost 0 bases, the J end lost 1 base, and 6 bases lay between the germline ends. CDR1 and CDR2 from the germline V gene are MNHEY and SMNVEV (reference sequence). The length of the CDR3 is 14 residues. The CDR3 DNA is TGTGCCAGCAGTTTATCGCGTGGGAACACTGAAGCTTTCTTT. Translating it yields CASSLSRGNTEAFF.

This chain joins TRBV2 and TRBJ2-1, with D possibly matching TRBD1 (6 bases). Germline V CDR1 and CDR2: SNHLY, FYNNEI. Trimming left V 3 bases short and J 7 bases short, with 7 bases between. The CDR3 totals 12 residues. This CDR3 reads CASSDRGNEQFF. CDR3 DNA sequence: TGTGCCAGCAGTGACAGGGGTAATGAGCAGTTCTTC.

The CDR3 spells CASSPGGGRTDEQYF. Here the CDR3 DNA reads TGTGCCAGCAGTCCTGGCGGGGGCCGAACCGACGAGCAGTACTTC. The rearrangement links TRBV9 to TRBJ2-7; TRBD2 is a possible D gene (7 bases). V gave up 5 bases and J gave up 5 bases, with 20 bases separating them. CDR1 SGDLS and CDR2 YYNGEE come from the germline V gene. The CDR3 runs to 15 residues.

The chain links TRBV19 to TRBJ2-4; 9 nucleotides match TRBD1. The CDR3 consists of 15 residues. The ends lost 3 bases at V and 7 bases at J; junction bases unmatched: 7. Germline V gives CDR1 LNHDA, CDR2 SQIVND (reference sequence). The CDR3 nucleotides are TGTGCCAGTAGTATTTGGGGGACAGGGTTCAACATTCAGTACTTC. It is translated as CASSIWGTGFNIQYF.

This clone was seen only once. The chain is built from TRBV5-1 and TRBJ2-1; TRBD2 agrees at 7 bases. V gave up 3 bases and J gave up 5 bases; unmatched junction bases: 2. Germline CDR1 is SGHRS and CDR2 is YFSETQ. The CDR3 loop spans 13 amino acids. The CDR3 nucleotides read TGCGCCAGCAGCTGGGACTATAACAATGAGCAGTTCTTC. Its protein is CASSWDYNNEQFF. Supplemented by reference TRBV5-1 and TRBJ2-1, the full variable domain reads KAGVTQTPRYLIKTRGQQVTLSCSPISGHRSVSWYQQTPGQGLQFLFEYFSETQRNKGNFPGRFSGRQFSNSRSEMNVSTLELGDSALYLCASSWDYNNEQFFGPGTRLTVL.

The chain employs TRBV5-6 and TRBJ2-4; D perhaps matches TRBD1 (6 bases). Deletions cut 1 base from V and 6 bases from J, with 17 bases between. Looked up from germline, CDR1 is SGHDT and CDR2 is YYEEEE. This CDR3 contains 16 residues. The CDR3 sequence: CASSLSGQPIGNIQYF. CDR3 sequence (DNA): TGTGCCAGCAGCTTGTCGGGACAACCAATTGGAAACATTCAGTACTTC.

This sequence joins TRBV7-2 and TRBJ1-1; 8 bases line up with TRBD1. CDR1 is SGHTA, CDR2 FQGNSA, per germline. CDR3 length equals 14 residues. The ends lost 6 bases at V and 4 bases at J; junction bases unmatched: 7. The CDR3 bases are TGTGCCAGCAGGCTATCACAGGGGGGCACTGAAGCTTTCTTT. Translating gives CASRLSQGGTEAFF.

The gene calls are TRBV6-5 and TRBJ2-7; TRBD1 matches at 8 bases. Trimming took 5 bases from V and 6 from J; bases not matched to a gene: 9. Germline V gene sequence: CDR1 MNHEY, CDR2 SVGAGI. This CDR3 has 14 amino acids. The CDR3 region has the DNA TGTGCCAGCAGTCGAATGACAGGGGTGGGCGAGCAGTACTTC. Translating gives CASSRMTGVGEQYF.

The rearrangement links TRBV11-2 to TRBJ1-3; D remains unclear. The germline V gene encodes CDR1 SGHAT and CDR2 FQNNGV. Trimming cost V 1 base and J 4 bases, with 14 bases left between them. This CDR3 region has 16 residues. CDR3 nucleotide sequence: TGTGCCAGCAGCTTAGGGGCAGGATTGACGGGAAACACCATATATTTT. This translates into CASSLGAGLTGNTIYF.

This sequence joins TRBV19 and TRBJ2-7; TRBD1 aligns across 9 bases. The germline gives CDR1 LNHDA, CDR2 SQIVND (reference sequence). Germline trimming cut 7 bases from V and 5 bases from J; bases unmatched to any gene: 6. The CDR3 sequence is 13 residues long. The CDR3 nucleotides read TGTGCCAGTAAAGCGGACAGGGGTCACGAGCAGTACTTC. Its protein product is CASKADRGHEQYF.

V is TRBV7-2 and J is TRBJ2-1; 14 bases are shared with TRBD2. Germline trimming cut 5 bases from V and 3 bases from J; bases unmatched to any gene: 3. Germline lookup yields CDR1 SGHTA and CDR2 FQGNSA. The CDR3 length is 16 residues. In nucleotides, the CDR3 is TGTGCCAGCAGCCCGACTAGCGGGAGGGACTACAATGAGCAGTTCTTC. Translation: CASSPTSGRDYNEQFF.

About this clone: At one boundary the junction diverges from the germline segment, which might be a read error. The chain joins TRBV6-5 to TRBJ1-3; possibly TRBD1 for D (5 bases). This CDR3 has 15 residues. CDR1 is MNHEY and CDR2 is SVGAGI in the germline V gene. This CDR3 is CASSINQGSENTIYF. The CDR3, as DNA: TGTGCCAGCAGTATAAATCAGGGTTCTGAAAACACCATATATTTT.

This chain connects TRBV9 to TRBJ2-3; 9 bases are shared with TRBD2. In germline, CDR1 is SGDLS, CDR2 YYNGEE. The CDR3 sequence is 15 residues long. The trim removed 3 bases at V and 4 bases at J, leaving 6 bases unmatched. The chain's CDR3 is CASSDSGRGSDTQYF. Written as DNA, the CDR3 is TGTGCCAGCAGCGATAGCGGGAGAGGGTCAGATACGCAGTATTTT.

This clone was recorded a few times. The chain couples TRBV28 to TRBJ1-3, with D unclear. V was pared by 3 bases and J by 7 bases, with 22 bases between. The CDR3 runs to 17 residues. The V gene's germline CDR1 is MDHEN and CDR2 SYDVKM. CDR3 in DNA: TGTGCCAGCAGTTTCGGAGGTGAAGGCTACGGGTGGAACACCATATATTTT. It translates to CASSFGGEGYGWNTIYF. Full variable domain (missing parts from reference TRBV28 and TRBJ1-3): DVKVTQSSRYLVKRTGEKVFLECVQDMDHENMFWYRQDPGLGLRLIYFSYDVKMKEKGDIPEGYSVSREKKERFSLILESASTNQTSMYLCASSFGGEGYGWNTIYFGEGSWLTVV.

The V call is TRBV28, the J call TRBJ1-4; possible D gene TRBD1, 5 bases. This CDR3 comprises 16 residues. V dropped 6 bases and J dropped 1 base, with 15 bases sitting between them. The germline V gene encodes CDR1 MDHEN and CDR2 SYDVKM. The CDR3 loop reads CASRGRGRLTNEKLFF. The CDR3 nucleotides read TGTGCCAGCAGGGGGCGTGGGAGGTTAACTAATGAAAAACTGTTTTTT.

The chain uses TRBV7-9 and TRBJ1-5; a possible D gene is TRBD1 (6 bases). The CDR3 runs to 17 residues. The V and J ends lost 4 bases and 2 bases respectively, with 18 bases between them. Germline V lookup: CDR1 SEHNR, CDR2 FQNEAQ (reference sequence). This CDR3 is CASSSPRGEGGNQPQHF. CDR3 in DNA: TGTGCCAGCAGCTCCCCCCGGGGTGAGGGGGGCAATCAGCCCCAGCATTTT.

V and J are TRBV2 and TRBJ1-5, with D unclear. Trimming removed 6 bases at V and 0 bases at J, with 6 bases between. CDR1 and CDR2 (germline): SNHLY, FYNNEI. The CDR3 has 13 residues. In DNA, the CDR3 is TGTGCCAGCAGGGACTATAGCAATCAGCCCCAGCATTTT. Translating gives CASRDYSNQPQHF.

The rearrangement links TRBV9 to TRBJ2-3, with TRBD2 identical over 7 bases. The V and J ends lost 4 bases and 2 bases, in that order; junction bases with no gene match: 4. The CDR3 runs 14 residues. Germline V gives CDR1 SGDLS, CDR2 YYNGEE. The CDR3 sequence: CASSSSGDTDTQYF. The CDR3 DNA is TGTGCCAGCAGCTCGAGCGGGGACACAGATACGCAGTATTTT.

V usage is TRBV19 and J usage is TRBJ2-3; 7 bases map to TRBD2. The germline V gene encodes CDR1 LNHDA and CDR2 SQIVND (reference sequence). This CDR3 has 14 residues. Trimming removed 7 bases from V and 2 bases from J; junction bases left unmatched: 6. In DNA form, the CDR3 reads TGTGCCAGTACGCCTAGCGGCCTCACAGATACGCAGTATTTT. Translated: CASTPSGLTDTQYF.

The gene calls are TRBV7-6 and TRBJ1-4; D gene unclear. The CDR3 runs to 14 residues. The V end lost 1 base, the J end lost 4 bases, and 7 bases lay between the germline ends. Germline V gene sequence: CDR1 SGHVS, CDR2 FNYEAQ. CDR3 nucleotides: TGTGCCAGCAGCTTAGGTGGAGTTAATGAAAAACTGTTTTTT. Its protein is CASSLGGVNEKLFF.

DNA of the CDR3: TGTGCCAGCAGTTCAGGGACAGGGTCCTACAATGAGCAGTTCTTC. This encodes CASSSGTGSYNEQFF. J is TRBJ2-1 and V is TRBV6-2 or TRBV6-3, with 9 bases fitting TRBD1. Trimming removed 4 bases from V and 1 base from J; junction bases left unmatched: 2. This CDR3 contains 15 residues. Germline CDR1 reads MNHEY; CDR2 reads SVGEGT.

The genes are TRBV19 and TRBJ2-7, with TRBD1 matching over 10 bases. Trimming at V came to 9 bases and at J to 3 bases, leaving 8 bases not matched to a gene. Germline-derived CDR1 and CDR2 are LNHDA and SQIVND (reference sequence). The length of the CDR3 is 14 residues. CDR3 bases: TGTGCCAGCAGAAGGACAGGGGGAGACTACGAGCAGTACTTC. It is translated as CASRRTGGDYEQYF.

This rearrangement joins TRBV6-2 or TRBV6-3 to TRBJ2-1; 7 nucleotides align to TRBD1. With 2 bases clipped from V and 3 bases from J, the junction kept 10 bases outside the gene matches. CDR1 and CDR2 (germline): MNHEY, SVGEGT. CDR3 size: 17 residues. CDR3 in amino acids: CASSYPGQPSFYNEQFF. CDR3 coding DNA: TGTGCCAGCAGTTACCCGGGACAGCCCTCTTTCTACAATGAGCAGTTCTTC.

The chain is built from TRBV7-9 and TRBJ1-2; D is unclear. V lost 1 base and J lost 2, with 8 bases in between. There are 14 residues in the CDR3. In germline, CDR1 is SEHNR, CDR2 FQNEAQ (reference sequence). The chain's CDR3 is CASSLGELNYGYTF. The CDR3 DNA sequence: TGTGCCAGCAGCTTAGGAGAGCTCAACTATGGCTACACCTTC.

V usage is TRBV5-1 and J usage is TRBJ2-5; 14 nucleotides align to TRBD2. J lost 4 bases, V lost 0 bases, and 2 bases had no gene match. The CDR3 consists of 16 residues. Germline CDR1 is SGHRS and CDR2 is YFSETQ. For the CDR3, the DNA is TGCGCCAGCAGCTTGGAGGGACTAGCGGGAGTAGAGACCCAGTACTTC. Protein sequence: CASSLEGLAGVETQYF.

V gene TRBV3-1 (or the pseudogene TRBV3-2) combines with J gene TRBJ2-2, with D possibly TRBD2 on 6 matching bases. V gave up 8 bases and J gave up 1 base, with 11 bases separating them. The CDR3 is 14 residues long. Germline V gene lookup returns CDR1 LGHDT and CDR2 YNNKEL (reference sequence). The CDR3 DNA sequence: TGTGCCAGCGGGTGGGGAGGGAACACCGGGGAGCTGTTTTTT. Amino acid sequence: CASGWGGNTGELFF.

For the CDR3, the DNA is TGTGCCACCAGTGATCTAGACAGGGATGAGCAGTTCTTC. This encodes CATSDLDRDEQFF. V and J are TRBV24-1 and TRBJ2-1; 7 bases are shared with TRBD1. Germline-derived CDR1 and CDR2 are KGHDR and SFDVKD. The CDR3 has 13 amino acids. V dropped 3 bases and J dropped 8; count of bases not matched to a gene: 3.

The rearrangement uses TRBV29-1 and TRBJ1-2; TRBD1 aligns across 9 bases. Per the germline V gene, CDR1 is SQVTM and CDR2 is ANQGSEA. CDR3 length: 13 residues. V was pared by 7 bases and J by 5 bases, with 8 bases of the junction left unmatched. The CDR3 coding sequence is TGCAGCGCAACCGGGACAGGGCTTTATGGCTACACCTTC. Its translation is CSATGTGLYGYTF.